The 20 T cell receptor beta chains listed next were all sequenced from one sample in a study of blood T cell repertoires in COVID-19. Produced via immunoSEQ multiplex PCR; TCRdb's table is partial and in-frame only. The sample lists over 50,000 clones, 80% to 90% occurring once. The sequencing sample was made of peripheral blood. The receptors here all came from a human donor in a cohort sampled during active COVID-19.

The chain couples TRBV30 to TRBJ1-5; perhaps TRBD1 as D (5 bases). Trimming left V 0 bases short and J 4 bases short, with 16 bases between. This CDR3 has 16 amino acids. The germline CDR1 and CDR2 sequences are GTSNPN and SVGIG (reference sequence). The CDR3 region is CAWSVGGKPKNQPQHF. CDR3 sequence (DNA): TGTGCCTGGAGTGTGGGGGGAAAACCAAAGAATCAGCCCCAGCATTTT. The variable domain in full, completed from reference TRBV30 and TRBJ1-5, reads SQTIHQWPATLVQPVGSPLSLECTVEGTSNPNLYWYRQAAGRGLQLLFYSVGIGQISSEVPQNLSASRPQDRQFILSSKKLLLSDSGFYLCAWSVGGKPKNQPQHFGDGTRLSIL.

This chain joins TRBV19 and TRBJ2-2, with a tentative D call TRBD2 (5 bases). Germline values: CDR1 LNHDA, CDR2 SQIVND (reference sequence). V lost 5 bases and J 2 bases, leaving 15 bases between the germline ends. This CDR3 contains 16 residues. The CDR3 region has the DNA TGTGCCAGTAGTCCAAGTCGGACGGGAAACACCGGGGAGCTGTTTTTT. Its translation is CASSPSRTGNTGELFF.

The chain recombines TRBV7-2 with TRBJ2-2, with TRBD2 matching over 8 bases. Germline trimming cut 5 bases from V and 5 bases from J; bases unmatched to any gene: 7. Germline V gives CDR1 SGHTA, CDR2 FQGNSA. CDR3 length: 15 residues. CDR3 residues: CASSRSGGRTGELFF. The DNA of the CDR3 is TGTGCCAGCAGCCGGTCGGGGGGGAGGACCGGGGAGCTGTTTTTT.

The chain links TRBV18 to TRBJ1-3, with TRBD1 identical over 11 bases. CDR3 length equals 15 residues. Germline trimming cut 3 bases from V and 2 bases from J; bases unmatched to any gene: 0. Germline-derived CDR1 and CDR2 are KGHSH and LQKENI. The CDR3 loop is CASSPGQGAGNTIYF. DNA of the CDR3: TGTGCCAGCTCACCGGGACAGGGGGCTGGAAACACCATATATTTT.

The CDR3 sequence is CASSWDSMNTEAFF. Here the CDR3 DNA reads TGCGCCAGCAGCTGGGACAGCATGAACACTGAAGCTTTCTTT. The chain links TRBV5-1 to TRBJ1-1, with 7 bases identical to TRBD1. CDR1 and CDR2 (germline): SGHRS, YFSETQ. This CDR3 has 14 residues. V shed 3 bases, J shed 0 bases, and the junction held 2 bases outside the gene matches.

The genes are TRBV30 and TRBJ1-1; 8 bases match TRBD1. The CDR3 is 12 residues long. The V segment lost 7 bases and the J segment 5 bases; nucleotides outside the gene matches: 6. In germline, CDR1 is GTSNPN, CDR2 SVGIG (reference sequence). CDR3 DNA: TGTGCCTCCTCCAGGGGGCTTACTGAAGCTTTCTTT. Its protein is CASSRGLTEAFF.

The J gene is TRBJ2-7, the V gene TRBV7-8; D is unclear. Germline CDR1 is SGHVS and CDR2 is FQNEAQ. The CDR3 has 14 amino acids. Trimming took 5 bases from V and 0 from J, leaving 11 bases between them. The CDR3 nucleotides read TGTGCCAGCAGCCTCCAATTCGGCTCCTACGAGCAGTACTTC. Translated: CASSLQFGSYEQYF.

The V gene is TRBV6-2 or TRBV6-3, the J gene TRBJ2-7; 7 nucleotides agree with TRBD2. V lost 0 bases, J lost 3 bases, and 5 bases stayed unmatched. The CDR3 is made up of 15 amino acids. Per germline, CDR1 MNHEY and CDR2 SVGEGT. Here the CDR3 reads CASSYSMRGSYEQYF. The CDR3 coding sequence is TGTGCCAGCAGTTACTCGATGCGCGGGAGCTACGAGCAGTACTTC.

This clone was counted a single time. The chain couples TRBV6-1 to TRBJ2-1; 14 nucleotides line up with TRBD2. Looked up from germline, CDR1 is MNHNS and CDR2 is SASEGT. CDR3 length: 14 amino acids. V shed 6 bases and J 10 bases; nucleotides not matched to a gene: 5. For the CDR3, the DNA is TGTGCCAGCAGGACTAGCGGGAGGGCAGGAGAGCAGTTCTTC. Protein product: CASRTSGRAGEQFF.

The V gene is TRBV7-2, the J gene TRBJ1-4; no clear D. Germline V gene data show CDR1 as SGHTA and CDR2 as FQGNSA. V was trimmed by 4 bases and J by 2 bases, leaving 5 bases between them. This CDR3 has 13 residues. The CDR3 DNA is TGTGCCAGCAGCTCGTCGACTAATGAAAAACTGTTTTTT. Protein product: CASSSSTNEKLFF. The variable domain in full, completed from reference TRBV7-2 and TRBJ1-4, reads GAGVSQSPSNKVTEKGKDVELRCDPISGHTALYWYRQSLGQGLEFLIYFQGNSAPDKSGLPSDRFSAERTGGSVSTLTIQRTQQEDSAVYLCASSSSTNEKLFFGSGTQLSVL.

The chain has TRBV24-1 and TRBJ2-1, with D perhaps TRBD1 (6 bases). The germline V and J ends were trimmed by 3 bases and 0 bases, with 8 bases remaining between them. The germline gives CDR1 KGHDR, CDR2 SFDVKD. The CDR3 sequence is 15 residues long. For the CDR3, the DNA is TGTGCCACCAGTGATACAGGGAACTCCTACAATGAGCAGTTCTTC. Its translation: CATSDTGNSYNEQFF.

The CDR3 coding sequence is TGTGCCAGCAGCCAAGGGGGGGGGCTGATTAATTCACCCCTCCACTTT. It encodes CASSQGGGLINSPLHF. This chain uses TRBV4-2 with TRBJ1-6; maybe TRBD1 (6 bases). Germline values: CDR1 LGHNA, CDR2 YNFKEQ. This CDR3 has 16 residues. V was trimmed by 1 base and J by 6 bases, leaving 13 bases between them.

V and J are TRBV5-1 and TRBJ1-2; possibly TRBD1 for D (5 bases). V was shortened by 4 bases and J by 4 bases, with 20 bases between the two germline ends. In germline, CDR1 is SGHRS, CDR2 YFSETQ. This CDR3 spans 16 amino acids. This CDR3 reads CASSPGGGEGAYGYTF. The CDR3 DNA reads TGCGCCAGCAGCCCCGGCGGGGGGGAAGGGGCCTATGGCTACACCTTC.

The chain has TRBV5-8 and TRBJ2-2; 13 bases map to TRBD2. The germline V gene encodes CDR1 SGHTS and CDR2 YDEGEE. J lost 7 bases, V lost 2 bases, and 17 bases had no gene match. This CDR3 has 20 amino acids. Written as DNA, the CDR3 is TGTGCCAGCAGCTTAAGCCTGACTAGCGGGAGGCTTAATAGTGTCGGGGAGCTGTTTTTT. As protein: CASSLSLTSGRLNSVGELFF.

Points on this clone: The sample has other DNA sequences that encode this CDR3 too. The CDR3: CASSQDLLAGYNEQFF. The DNA for the CDR3 is TGTGCCAGCAGCCAAGACCTACTAGCGGGGTACAATGAGCAGTTCTTC. The chain employs TRBV3-1 (or the pseudogene TRBV3-2) and TRBJ2-1; 10 nucleotides match TRBD2. V lost 0 bases to trimming and J lost 4 bases; unmatched junction nucleotides: 3. The CDR3 totals 16 residues. CDR1 and CDR2 (germline): LGHDT, YNNKEL (reference sequence).

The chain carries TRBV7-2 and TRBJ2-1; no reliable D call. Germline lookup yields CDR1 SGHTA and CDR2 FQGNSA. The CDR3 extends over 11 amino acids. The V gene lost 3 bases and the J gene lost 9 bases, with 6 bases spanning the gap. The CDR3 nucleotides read TGTGCCAGCAGCTTCGGTGCTGAGCAGTTCTTC. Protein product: CASSFGAEQFF.

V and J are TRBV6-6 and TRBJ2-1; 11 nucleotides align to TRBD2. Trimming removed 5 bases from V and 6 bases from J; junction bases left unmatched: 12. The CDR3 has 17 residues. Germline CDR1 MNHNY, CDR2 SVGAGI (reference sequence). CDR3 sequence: CASSPSQLAGAFNEQFF. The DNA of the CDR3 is TGTGCCAGCAGTCCCTCCCAACTAGCGGGGGCCTTCAATGAGCAGTTCTTC.

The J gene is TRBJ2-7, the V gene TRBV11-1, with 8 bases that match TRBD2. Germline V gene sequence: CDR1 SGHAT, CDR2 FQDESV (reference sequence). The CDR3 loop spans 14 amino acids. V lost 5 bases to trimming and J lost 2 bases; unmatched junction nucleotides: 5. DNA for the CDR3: TGTGCCAGCAGCCGGGCGGGGGGAGCCTACGAGCAGTACTTC. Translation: CASSRAGGAYEQYF. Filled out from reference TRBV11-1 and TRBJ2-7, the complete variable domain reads EAEVAQSPRYKITEKSQAVAFWCDPISGHATLYWYRQILGQGPELLVQFQDESVVDDSQLPKDRFSAERLKGVDSTLKIQPAELGDSAMYLCASSRAGGAYEQYFGPGTRLTVT.

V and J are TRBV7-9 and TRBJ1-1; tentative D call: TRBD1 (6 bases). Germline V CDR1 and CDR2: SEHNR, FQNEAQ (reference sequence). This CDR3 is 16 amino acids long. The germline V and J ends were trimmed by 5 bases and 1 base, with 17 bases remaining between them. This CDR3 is CASSPWGGRANTEAFF. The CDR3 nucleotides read TGTGCCAGCAGCCCCTGGGGGGGGCGTGCGAACACTGAAGCTTTCTTT.

The CDR3 DNA reads as TGTGCCAGCAGTGAAGGTGGTCGTTCGGACTCGACTAACACCGGGGAGCTGTTTTTT. Amino acid sequence: CASSEGGRSDSTNTGELFF. The chain employs TRBV2 and TRBJ2-2; TRBD2 might be the D (5 bases). In germline, CDR1 is SNHLY, CDR2 FYNNEI. V was pared by 1 base and J by 2 bases, with 20 bases between. This CDR3 has 19 residues.